The T cell receptor beta chain under discussion was sequenced for a study of T cells after posttransplantation cyclophosphamide. Produced via immunoSEQ multiplex PCR; TCRdb's table is partial and in-frame only. In total the sample includes 3,300 or so clones, none of them seen once. A marrow graft followed busulfan-fludarabine conditioning, with cyclophosphamide on days +3 and +4. Study results and limitations: Recipient CMV seropositivity and CMV reactivation strongly tracked TRB clonality. Blood and skin or GI T cell repertoires showed limited TRB overlap. Donor CD8+ memory clones often dominated recipient blood repertoires at later times.

This clone has at least ten counts. Its antigen is currently unknown. CDR1 and CDR2 (germline): SGDLS, YYNGEE. The CDR3 sequence is 17 residues long. The trim removed 2 bases at V and 6 bases at J, leaving 12 bases unmatched. This clonotype was obtained from a young adult male patient who received an allogeneic stem cell transplant from a related donor, was CMV-positive, and had acute GVHD only. The T cells may come from the graft donor. The chain has TRBV9 and TRBJ2-7; 12 bases match TRBD2. This specimen was PBMCs, taken after allogeneic stem cell transplant with posttransplant cyclophosphamide. The CDR3 bases are TGTGCCAGCAGCGTCGGGCCTAGCGGGGGGGCTAGACTCGAGCAGTACTTC. Encoded protein: CASSVGPSGGARLEQYF. Full variable domain (rest looked up from reference TRBV9 and TRBJ2-7): DSGVTQTPKHLITATGQRVTLRCSPRSGDLSVYWYQQSLDQGLQFLIQYYNGEERAKGNILERFSAQQFPDLHSELNLSSLELGDSALYFCASSVGPSGGARLEQYFGPGTRLTVT.